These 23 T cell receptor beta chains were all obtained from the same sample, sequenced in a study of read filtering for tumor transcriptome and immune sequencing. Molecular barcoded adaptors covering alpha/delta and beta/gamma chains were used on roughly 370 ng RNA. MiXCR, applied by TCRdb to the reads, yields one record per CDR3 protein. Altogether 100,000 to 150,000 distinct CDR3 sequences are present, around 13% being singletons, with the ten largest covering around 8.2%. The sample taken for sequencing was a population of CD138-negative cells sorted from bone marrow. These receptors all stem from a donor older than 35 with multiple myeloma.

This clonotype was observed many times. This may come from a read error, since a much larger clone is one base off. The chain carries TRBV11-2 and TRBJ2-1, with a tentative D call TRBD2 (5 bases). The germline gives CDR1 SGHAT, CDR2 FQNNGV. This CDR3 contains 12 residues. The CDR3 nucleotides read TGTGCCAGCAGCTTGGAGGTTGGAGAGCAGTCCTTC. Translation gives CASSLEVGEQSF.

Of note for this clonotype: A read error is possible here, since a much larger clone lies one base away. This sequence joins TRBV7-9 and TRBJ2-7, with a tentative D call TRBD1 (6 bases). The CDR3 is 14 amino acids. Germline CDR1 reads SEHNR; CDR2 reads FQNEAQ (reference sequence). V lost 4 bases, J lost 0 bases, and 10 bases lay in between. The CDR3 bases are TGTGCCAGCAGCTGGGACACACCCTCCTACGAGCAGTACTTC. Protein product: CASSWDTPSYEQYF.

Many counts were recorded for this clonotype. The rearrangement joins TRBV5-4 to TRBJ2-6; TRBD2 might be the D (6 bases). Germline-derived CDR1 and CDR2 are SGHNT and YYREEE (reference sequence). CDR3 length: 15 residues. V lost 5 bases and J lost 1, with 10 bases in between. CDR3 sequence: CASSSGGSGANVLTF. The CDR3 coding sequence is TGTGCCAGCAGTTCCGGGGGTTCTGGGGCCAACGTCCTGACTTTC. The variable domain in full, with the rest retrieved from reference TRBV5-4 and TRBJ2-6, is ETGVTQSPTHLIKTRGQQVTLRCSSQSGHNTVSWYQQALGQGPQFIFQYYREEENGRGNFPPRFSGLQFPNYSSELNVNALELDDSALYLCASSSGGSGANVLTFGAGSRLTVL.

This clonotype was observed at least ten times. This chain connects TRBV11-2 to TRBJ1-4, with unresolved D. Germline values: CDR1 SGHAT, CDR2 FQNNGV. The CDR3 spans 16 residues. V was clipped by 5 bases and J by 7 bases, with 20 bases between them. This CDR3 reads CASSLLDWDMGEKLFF. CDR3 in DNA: TGTGCCAGCAGCCTGCTCGACTGGGATATGGGTGAAAAACTGTTTTTT. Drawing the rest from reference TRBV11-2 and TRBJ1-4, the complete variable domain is EAGVAQSPRYKIIEKRQSVAFWCNPISGHATLYWYQQILGQGPKLLIQFQNNGVVDDSQLPKDRFSAERLKGVDSTLKIQPAKLEDSAVYLCASSLLDWDMGEKLFFGSGTQLSVL.

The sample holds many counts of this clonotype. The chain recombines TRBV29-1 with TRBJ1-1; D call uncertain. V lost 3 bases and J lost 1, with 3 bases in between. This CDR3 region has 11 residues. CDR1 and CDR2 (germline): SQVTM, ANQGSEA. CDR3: CSVEGNTEAFF. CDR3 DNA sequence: TGCAGCGTTGAGGGGAACACTGAAGCTTTCTTT.

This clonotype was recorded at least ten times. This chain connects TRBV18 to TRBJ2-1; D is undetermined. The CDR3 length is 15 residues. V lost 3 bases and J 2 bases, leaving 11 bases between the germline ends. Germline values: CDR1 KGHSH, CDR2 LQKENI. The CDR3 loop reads CASSPYREAYNEQFF. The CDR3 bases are TGTGCCAGCTCACCCTATCGAGAAGCCTACAATGAGCAGTTCTTC.

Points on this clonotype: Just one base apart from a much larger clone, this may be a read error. The CDR3, as DNA: TGTGCCAGCAGCATCGGGACTAGCTGGACCGGGGAGCTGCTTTTT. Protein product: CASSIGTSWTGELLF. The chain couples TRBV7-9 to TRBJ2-2; 9 nucleotides align to TRBD2. Germline CDR1 SEHNR, CDR2 FQNEAQ (reference sequence). The CDR3 covers 15 residues. The full variable domain, completed using reference TRBV7-9 and TRBJ2-2, is DTGVSQNPRHKITKRGQNVTFRCDPISEHNRLYWYRQTLGQGPEFLTYFQNEAQLEKSRLLSDRFSAERPKGSFSTLEIQRTEQGDSAMYLCASSIGTSWTGELLFGEGSRLTVL.

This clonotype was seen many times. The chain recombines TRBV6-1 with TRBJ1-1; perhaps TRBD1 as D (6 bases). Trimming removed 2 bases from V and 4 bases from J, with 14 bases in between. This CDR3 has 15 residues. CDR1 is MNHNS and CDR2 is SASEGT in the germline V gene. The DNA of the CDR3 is TGTGCCAGCAGTGAAAGTGGGGGCGCATCCACTGAAGCTTTCTTT. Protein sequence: CASSESGGASTEAFF.

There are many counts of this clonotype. The CDR3 region is CASQEGGGTEAFF. The CDR3 DNA sequence: TGTGCCAGCCAGGAGGGAGGGGGCACTGAAGCTTTCTTT. This chain connects TRBV18 to TRBJ1-1; the D gene is possibly TRBD1 (6 bases). The CDR3 is made up of 13 amino acids. V was shortened by 8 bases and J by 4 bases, with 14 bases between the two germline ends. CDR1 is KGHSH and CDR2 is LQKENI in the germline V gene. The full variable domain, completed using reference TRBV18 and TRBJ1-1, is NAGVMQNPRHLVRRRGQEARLRCSPMKGHSHVYWYRQLPEEGLKFMVYLQKENIIDESGMPKERFSAEFPKEGPSILRIQQVVRGDSAAYFCASQEGGGTEAFFGQGTRLTVV.

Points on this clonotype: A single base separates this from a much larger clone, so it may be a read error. CDR3 loop: CASSQDYGVNTGELFF. CDR3 nucleotides: TGCGCCAGCAGCCAAGACTACGGGGTGAACACCGGGGAGCTGTTTTTT. The V gene is TRBV4-1, the J gene TRBJ2-2, with D possibly TRBD2 on 5 matching bases. Per the germline V gene, CDR1 is MGHRA and CDR2 is YSYEKL. This CDR3 has 16 amino acids. The germline V and J ends were trimmed by 0 bases and 1 base, with 9 bases remaining between them.

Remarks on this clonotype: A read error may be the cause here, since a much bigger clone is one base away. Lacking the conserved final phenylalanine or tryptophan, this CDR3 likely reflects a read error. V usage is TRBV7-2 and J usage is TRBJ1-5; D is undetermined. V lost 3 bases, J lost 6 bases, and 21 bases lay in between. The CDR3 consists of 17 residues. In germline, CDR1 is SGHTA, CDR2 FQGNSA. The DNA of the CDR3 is TGTGCCAGCAGCTTGGATCCGCAGGCGGGTCTGACTCAGCCCCAGCATTCT. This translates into CASSLDPQAGLTQPQHS.

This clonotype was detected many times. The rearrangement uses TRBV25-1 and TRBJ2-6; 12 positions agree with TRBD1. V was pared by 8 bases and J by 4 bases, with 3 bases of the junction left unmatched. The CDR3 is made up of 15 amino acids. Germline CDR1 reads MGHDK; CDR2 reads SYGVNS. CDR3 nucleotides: TGTGCCAGCTTGGGACAGGGGGCCGGGGCCAACGTCCTGACTTTC. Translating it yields CASLGQGAGANVLTF.

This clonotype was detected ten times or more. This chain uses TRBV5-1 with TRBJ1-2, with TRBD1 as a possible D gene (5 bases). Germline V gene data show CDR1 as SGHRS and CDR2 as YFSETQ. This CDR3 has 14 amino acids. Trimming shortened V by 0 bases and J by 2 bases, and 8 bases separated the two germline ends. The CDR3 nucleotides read TGCGCCAGCAGCTTGGGGGGCCAAAACTATGGCTACACCTTC. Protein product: CASSLGGQNYGYTF.

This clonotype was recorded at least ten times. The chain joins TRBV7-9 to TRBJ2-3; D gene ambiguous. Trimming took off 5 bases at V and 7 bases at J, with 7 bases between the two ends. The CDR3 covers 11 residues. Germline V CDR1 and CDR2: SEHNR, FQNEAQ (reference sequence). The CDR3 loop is CASSHGYTQYF. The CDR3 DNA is TGTGCCAGCAGCCACGGGTATACGCAGTATTTT.

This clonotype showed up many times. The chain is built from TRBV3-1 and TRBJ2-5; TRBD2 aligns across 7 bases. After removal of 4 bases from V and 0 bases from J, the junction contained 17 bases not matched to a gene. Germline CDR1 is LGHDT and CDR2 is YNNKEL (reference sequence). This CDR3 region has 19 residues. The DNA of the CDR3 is TGTGCCAGCAGCCGAAAGACTAGCAGCGCCTCGACGGACCAAGAGACCCAGTACTTC. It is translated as CASSRKTSSASTDQETQYF.

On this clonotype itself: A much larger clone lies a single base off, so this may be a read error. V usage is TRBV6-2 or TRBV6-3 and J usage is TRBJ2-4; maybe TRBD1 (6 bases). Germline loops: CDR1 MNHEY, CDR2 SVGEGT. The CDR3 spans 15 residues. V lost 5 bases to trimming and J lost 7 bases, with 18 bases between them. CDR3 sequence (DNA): TGTGCCAGCAGTCTCCGACAGGAAGGGGCCAACATTCAGTACTTC. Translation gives CASSLRQEGANIQYF.

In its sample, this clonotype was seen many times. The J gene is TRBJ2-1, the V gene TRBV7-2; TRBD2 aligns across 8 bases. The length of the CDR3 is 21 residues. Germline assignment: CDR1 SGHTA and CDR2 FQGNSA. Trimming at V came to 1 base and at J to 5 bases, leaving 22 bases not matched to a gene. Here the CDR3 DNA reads TGTGCCAGCAGCTTAGACTACAGCGGGAGCTGGGTGGATGAGTCCCACAATGAGCAGTTCTTC. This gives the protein CASSLDYSGSWVDESHNEQFF.

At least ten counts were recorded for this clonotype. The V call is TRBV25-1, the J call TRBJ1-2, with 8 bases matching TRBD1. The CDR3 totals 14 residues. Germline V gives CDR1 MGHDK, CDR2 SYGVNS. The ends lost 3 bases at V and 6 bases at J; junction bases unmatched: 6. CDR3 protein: CASSDSDRADGYTF. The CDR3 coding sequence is TGTGCCAGCAGTGATTCGGACAGGGCCGATGGCTACACCTTC.

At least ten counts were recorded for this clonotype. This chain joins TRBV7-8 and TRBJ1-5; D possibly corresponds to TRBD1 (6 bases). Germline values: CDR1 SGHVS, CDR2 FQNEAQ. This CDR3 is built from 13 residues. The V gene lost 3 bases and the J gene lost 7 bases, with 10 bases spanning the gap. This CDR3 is CASSLSTGQPQHF. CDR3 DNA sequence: TGTGCCAGCAGCTTGTCGACAGGCCAGCCCCAGCATTTT.

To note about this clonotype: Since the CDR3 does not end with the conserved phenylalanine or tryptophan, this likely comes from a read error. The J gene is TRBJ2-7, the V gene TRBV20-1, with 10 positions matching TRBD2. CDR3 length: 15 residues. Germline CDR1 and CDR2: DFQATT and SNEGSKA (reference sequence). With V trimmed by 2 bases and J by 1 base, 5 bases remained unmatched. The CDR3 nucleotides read TGCAGTGCTAGACCAGGACTAGCGGAGTCCTACGAGCAGTACCTC. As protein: CSARPGLAESYEQYL.

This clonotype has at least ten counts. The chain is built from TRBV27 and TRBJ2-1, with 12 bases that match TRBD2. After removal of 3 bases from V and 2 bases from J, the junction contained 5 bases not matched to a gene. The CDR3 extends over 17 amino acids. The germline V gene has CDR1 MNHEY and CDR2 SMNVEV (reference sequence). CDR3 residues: CASSLLLAGGAYNEQFF. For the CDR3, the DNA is TGTGCCAGCAGTTTGCTACTAGCGGGAGGCGCCTACAATGAGCAGTTCTTC.

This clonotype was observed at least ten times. CDR3 sequence reads: CSATPEAGVLQFF. The DNA for the CDR3 is TGCAGTGCTACCCCCGAAGCGGGAGTCCTGCAGTTCTTC. J is TRBJ2-1 and V is TRBV20-1; 8 bases fit TRBD2. V shed 4 bases, J shed 12 bases, and the junction held 11 bases outside the gene matches. The CDR3 runs 13 residues. The germline CDR1 and CDR2 sequences are DFQATT and SNEGSKA (reference sequence).

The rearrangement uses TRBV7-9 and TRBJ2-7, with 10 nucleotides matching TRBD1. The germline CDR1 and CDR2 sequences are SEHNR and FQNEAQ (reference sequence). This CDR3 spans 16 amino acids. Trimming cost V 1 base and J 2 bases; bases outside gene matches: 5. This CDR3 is CASSLGFGTGAYEQYF. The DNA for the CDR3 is TGTGCCAGCAGCTTAGGGTTCGGGACAGGGGCCTACGAGCAGTACTTC.